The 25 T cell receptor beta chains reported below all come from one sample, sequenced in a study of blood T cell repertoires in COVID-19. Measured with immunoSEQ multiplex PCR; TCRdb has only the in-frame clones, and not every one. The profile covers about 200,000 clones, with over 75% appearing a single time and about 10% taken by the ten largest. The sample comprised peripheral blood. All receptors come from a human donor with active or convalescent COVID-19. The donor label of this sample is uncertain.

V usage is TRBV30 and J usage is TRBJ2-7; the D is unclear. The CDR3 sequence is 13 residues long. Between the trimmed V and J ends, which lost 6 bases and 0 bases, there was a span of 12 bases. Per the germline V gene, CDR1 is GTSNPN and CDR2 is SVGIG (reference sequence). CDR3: CACGQANSYEQYF. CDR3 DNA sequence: TGTGCCTGCGGCCAGGCCAACTCCTACGAGCAGTACTTC.

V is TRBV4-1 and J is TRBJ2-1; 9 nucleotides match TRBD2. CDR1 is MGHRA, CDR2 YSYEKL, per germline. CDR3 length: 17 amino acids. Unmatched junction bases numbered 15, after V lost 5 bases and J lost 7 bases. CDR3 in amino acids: CASSNLLLAGGPNEQFF. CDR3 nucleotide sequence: TGCGCCAGCAGCAATCTCCTCCTGGCGGGGGGGCCGAATGAGCAGTTCTTC.

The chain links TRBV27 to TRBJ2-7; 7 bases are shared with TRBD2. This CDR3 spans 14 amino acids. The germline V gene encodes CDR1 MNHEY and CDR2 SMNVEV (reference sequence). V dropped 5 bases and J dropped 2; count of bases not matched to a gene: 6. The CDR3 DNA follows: TGTGCCAGCAGTCCAAAGCGGGGCCCCTACGAGCAGTACTTC. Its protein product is CASSPKRGPYEQYF.

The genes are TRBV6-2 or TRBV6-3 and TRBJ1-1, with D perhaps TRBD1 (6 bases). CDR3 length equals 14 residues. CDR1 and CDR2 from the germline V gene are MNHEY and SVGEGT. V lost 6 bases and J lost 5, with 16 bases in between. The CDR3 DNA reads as TGTGCCAGCAGCACCACACAGGGTTGGACTGAAGCTTTCTTT. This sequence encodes CASSTTQGWTEAFF.

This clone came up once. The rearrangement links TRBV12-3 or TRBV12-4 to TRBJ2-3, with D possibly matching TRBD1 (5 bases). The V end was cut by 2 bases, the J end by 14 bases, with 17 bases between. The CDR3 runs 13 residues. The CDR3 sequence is CASSLYRRQPTYF. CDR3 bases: TGTGCCAGCAGTTTATATAGAAGACAGCCAACGTATTTT.

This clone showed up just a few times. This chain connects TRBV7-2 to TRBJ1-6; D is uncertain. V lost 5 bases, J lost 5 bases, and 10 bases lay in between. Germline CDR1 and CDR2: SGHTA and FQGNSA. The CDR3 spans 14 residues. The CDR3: CASSHRENNSPLHF. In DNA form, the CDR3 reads TGTGCCAGCAGCCACAGAGAAAATAATTCACCCCTCCACTTT.

CDR3 nucleotide sequence: TGTGTCAGAAGCTTAGACTTTCGACGGAGAGGTGAAGTTTCTCCCTACGAGCAGTACTTC. Translating it yields CVRSLDFRRRGEVSPYEQYF. V gene TRBV7-5 combines with J gene TRBJ2-7; the table assigns TRBD2, which was not confirmed against the DNA. TRBV7-5 is a pseudogene segment. The CDR3 covers 20 residues.

For the CDR3, the DNA is TGTGCCAGCAGCCCGACGGACATGAACTACGAGCAGTACTTC. Encoded protein: CASSPTDMNYEQYF. The J gene is TRBJ2-7, the V gene TRBV5-6, with D perhaps matching TRBD1 (5 bases). V was cut by 4 bases and J by 3 bases, with 14 bases left in between. The CDR3 contains 14 residues. CDR1 SGHDT and CDR2 YYEEEE come from the germline V gene.

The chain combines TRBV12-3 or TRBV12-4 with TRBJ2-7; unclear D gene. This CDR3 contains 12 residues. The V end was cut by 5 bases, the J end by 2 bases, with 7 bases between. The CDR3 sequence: CASSGLTYEQYF. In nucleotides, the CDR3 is TGTGCCAGCAGTGGGCTAACCTACGAGCAGTACTTC.

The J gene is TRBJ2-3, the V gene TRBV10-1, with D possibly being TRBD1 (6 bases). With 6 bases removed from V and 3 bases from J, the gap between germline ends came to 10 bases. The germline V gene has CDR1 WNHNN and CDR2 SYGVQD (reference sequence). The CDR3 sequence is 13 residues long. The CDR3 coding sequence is TGCGCCAGCAGAAAAGGGGGAACAGATACGCAGTATTTT. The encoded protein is CASRKGGTDTQYF.

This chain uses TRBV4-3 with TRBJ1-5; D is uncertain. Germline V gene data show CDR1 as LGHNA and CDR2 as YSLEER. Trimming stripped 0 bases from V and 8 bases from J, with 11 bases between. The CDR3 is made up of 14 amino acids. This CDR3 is CASSQDLTRKPQHF. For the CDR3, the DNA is TGCGCCAGCAGCCAAGATCTAACTCGCAAGCCCCAGCATTTT.

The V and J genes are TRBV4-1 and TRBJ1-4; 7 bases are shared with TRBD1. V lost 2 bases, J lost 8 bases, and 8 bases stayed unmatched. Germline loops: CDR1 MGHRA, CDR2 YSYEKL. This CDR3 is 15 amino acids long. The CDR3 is CASSQLRDRMEKLFF. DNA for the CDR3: TGCGCCAGCAGCCAACTCCGGGACAGAATGGAAAAACTGTTTTTT.

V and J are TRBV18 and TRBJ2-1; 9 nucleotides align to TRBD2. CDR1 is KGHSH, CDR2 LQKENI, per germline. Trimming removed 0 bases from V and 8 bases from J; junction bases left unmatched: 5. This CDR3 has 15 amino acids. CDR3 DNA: TGTGCCAGCTCACCACCGGGCGAGCGGGAGGATGAGCAGTTCTTC. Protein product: CASSPPGEREDEQFF.

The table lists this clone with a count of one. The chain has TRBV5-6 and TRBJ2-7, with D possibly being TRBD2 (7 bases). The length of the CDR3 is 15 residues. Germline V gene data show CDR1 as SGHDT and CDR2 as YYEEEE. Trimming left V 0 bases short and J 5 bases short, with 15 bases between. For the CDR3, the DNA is TGTGCCAGCAGCTTGGGGGGAGGGGGTTCCCACGAGCAGTACTTC. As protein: CASSLGGGGSHEQYF.

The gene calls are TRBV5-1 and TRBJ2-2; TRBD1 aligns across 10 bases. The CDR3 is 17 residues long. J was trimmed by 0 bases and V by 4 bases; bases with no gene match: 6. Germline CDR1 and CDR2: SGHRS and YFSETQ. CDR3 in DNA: TGCGCCAGCAGCCGGGGGACAGGGGTTACGAACACCGGGGAGCTGTTTTTT. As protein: CASSRGTGVTNTGELFF.

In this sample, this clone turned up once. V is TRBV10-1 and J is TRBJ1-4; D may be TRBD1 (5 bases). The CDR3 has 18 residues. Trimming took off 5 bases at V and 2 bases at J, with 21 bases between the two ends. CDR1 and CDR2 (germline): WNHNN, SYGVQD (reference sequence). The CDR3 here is CASSPWWAGLGTNEKLFF. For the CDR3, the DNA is TGCGCCAGCAGTCCCTGGTGGGCAGGGTTAGGGACTAATGAAAAACTGTTTTTT.

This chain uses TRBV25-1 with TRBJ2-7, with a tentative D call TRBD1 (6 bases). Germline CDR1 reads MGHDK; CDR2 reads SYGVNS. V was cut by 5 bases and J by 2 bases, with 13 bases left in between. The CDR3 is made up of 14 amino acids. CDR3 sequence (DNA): TGTGCCAGCAGTAGGCAGGGGCTTACCTACGAGCAGTACTTC. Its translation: CASSRQGLTYEQYF.

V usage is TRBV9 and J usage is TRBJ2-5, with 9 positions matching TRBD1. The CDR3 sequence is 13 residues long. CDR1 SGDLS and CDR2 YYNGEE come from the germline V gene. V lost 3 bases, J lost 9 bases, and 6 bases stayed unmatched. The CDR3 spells CASSAGRDRAQYF. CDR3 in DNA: TGTGCCAGCAGCGCAGGCCGGGACAGGGCCCAGTACTTC.

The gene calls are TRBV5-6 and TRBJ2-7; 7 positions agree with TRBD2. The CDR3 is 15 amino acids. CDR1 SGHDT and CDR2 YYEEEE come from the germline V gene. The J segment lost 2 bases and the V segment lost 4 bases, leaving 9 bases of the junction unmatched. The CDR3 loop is CASSPGEGRTYEQYF. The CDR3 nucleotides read TGTGCCAGCAGCCCTGGGGAGGGTAGGACCTACGAGCAGTACTTC. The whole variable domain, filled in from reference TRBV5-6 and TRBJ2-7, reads DAGVTQSPTHLIKTRGQQVTLRCSPKSGHDTVSWYQQALGQGPQFIFQYYEEEERQRGNFPDRFSGHQFPNYSSELNVNALLLGDSALYLCASSPGEGRTYEQYFGPGTRLTVT.

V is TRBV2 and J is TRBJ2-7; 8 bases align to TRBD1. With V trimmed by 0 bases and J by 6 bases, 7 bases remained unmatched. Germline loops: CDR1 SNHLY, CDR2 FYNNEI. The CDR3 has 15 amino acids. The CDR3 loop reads CASSEAGTGYPEQYF. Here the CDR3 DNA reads TGTGCCAGCAGTGAAGCCGGGACAGGTTACCCCGAGCAGTACTTC.

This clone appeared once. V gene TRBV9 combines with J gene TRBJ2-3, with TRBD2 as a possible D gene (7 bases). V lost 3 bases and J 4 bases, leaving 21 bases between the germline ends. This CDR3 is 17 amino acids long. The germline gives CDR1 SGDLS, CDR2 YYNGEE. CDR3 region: CASSALLVGGHADTQYF. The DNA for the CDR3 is TGTGCCAGCAGCGCTCTCTTAGTCGGGGGGCACGCAGATACGCAGTATTTT. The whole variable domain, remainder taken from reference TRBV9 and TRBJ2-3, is DSGVTQTPKHLITATGQRVTLRCSPRSGDLSVYWYQQSLDQGLQFLIQYYNGEERAKGNILERFSAQQFPDLHSELNLSSLELGDSALYFCASSALLVGGHADTQYFGPGTRLTVL.

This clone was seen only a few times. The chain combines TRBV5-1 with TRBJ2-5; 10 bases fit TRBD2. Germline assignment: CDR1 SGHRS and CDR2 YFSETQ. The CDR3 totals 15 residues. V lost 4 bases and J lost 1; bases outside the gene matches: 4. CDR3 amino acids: CASSTLAGGQETQYF. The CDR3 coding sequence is TGCGCCAGCAGCACTTTAGCGGGAGGCCAAGAGACCCAGTACTTC.

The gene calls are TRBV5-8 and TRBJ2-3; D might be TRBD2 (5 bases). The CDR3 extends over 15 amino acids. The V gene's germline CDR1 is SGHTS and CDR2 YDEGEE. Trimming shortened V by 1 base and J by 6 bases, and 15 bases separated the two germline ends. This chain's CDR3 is CASSLSGSIRDTQYF. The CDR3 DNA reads TGTGCCAGCAGCTTGAGTGGGAGTATTAGGGATACGCAGTATTTT.

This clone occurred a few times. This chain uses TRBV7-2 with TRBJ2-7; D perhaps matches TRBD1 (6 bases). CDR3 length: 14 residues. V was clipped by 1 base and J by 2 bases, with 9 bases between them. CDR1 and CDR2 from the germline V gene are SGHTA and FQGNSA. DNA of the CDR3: TGTGCCAGCAGCTTAGACAGGGCAACCTACGAGCAGTACTTC. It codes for CASSLDRATYEQYF.

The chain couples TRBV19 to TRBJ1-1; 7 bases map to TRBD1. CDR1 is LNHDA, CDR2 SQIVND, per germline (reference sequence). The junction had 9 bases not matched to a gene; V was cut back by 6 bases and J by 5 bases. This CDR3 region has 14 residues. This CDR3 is CASRTTGAGTEAFF. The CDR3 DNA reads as TGTGCCAGTAGGACAACAGGGGCGGGGACTGAAGCTTTCTTT.